These 20 T cell receptor beta chains originate from one sample sequenced in a study of blood T cell repertoires in COVID-19. TCRdb's table, derived via immunoSEQ multiplex PCR, lists solely in-frame clones and lacks some. This sample has over 90,000 clones, with roughly 79% found just once. Sequenced material: peripheral blood. The source is an elderly man with COVID-19, enrolled during active disease.

This rearrangement joins TRBV2 to TRBJ2-7; D is perhaps TRBD1 (6 bases). CDR1 SNHLY and CDR2 FYNNEI come from the germline V gene. V gave up 5 bases and J gave up 2 bases, with 13 bases separating them. CDR3 size: 14 residues. CDR3 loop: CASSFGGRAYEQYF. CDR3 nucleotide sequence: TGTGCCAGCAGTTTTGGGGGCAGAGCCTACGAGCAGTACTTC.

The V and J genes are TRBV10-3 and TRBJ2-1; 7 nucleotides align to TRBD2. Germline V gene data show CDR1 as ENHRY and CDR2 as SYGVKD. Trimming at V came to 10 bases and at J to 5 bases, leaving 8 bases not matched to a gene. CDR3 length equals 13 residues. CDR3 nucleotide sequence: TGTGCCAACCGACTAGCCCTAAACAATGAGCAGTTCTTC. Translating gives CANRLALNNEQFF.

This chain uses TRBV5-4 with TRBJ1-6; 11 bases line up with TRBD1. The CDR3 is 15 amino acids. The V gene end was trimmed by 4 bases and the J gene end by 9 bases; junction bases not matched to a gene: 6. Germline assignment: CDR1 SGHNT and CDR2 YYREEE (reference sequence). CDR3 sequence reads: CASSLRTGGVSPLHF. CDR3 in DNA: TGTGCCAGCAGCCTCCGGACAGGGGGCGTTTCACCCCTCCACTTT.

The chain recombines TRBV7-3 with TRBJ2-7; possibly TRBD1 for D (5 bases). V was cut by 1 base and J by 1 base, with 5 bases left in between. This CDR3 is built from 13 residues. CDR1 and CDR2 (germline): SGHTA, FQGTGA. The CDR3 DNA follows: TGTGCCAGCAGCTTAAAGGGGTCCTACGAGCAGTACTTC. Amino acid sequence: CASSLKGSYEQYF. The full variable domain, in which reference TRBV7-3 and TRBJ2-7 provide the parts outside the CDR3, is GAGVSQTPSNKVTEKGKYVELRCDPISGHTALYWYRQSLGQGPEFLIYFQGTGAADDSGLPNDRFFAVRPEGSVSTLKIQRTERGDSAVYLCASSLKGSYEQYFGPGTRLTVT.

The J gene is TRBJ2-2, the V gene TRBV2; 9 bases align to TRBD1. The CDR3 is made up of 15 amino acids. The ends lost 6 bases at V and 3 bases at J; junction bases unmatched: 5. Looked up from germline, CDR1 is SNHLY and CDR2 is FYNNEI. The CDR3 is CASRRTGVDTGELFF. The CDR3 coding sequence is TGTGCCAGCAGGCGGACAGGGGTGGACACCGGGGAGCTGTTTTTT.

This chain joins TRBV6-2 or TRBV6-3 and TRBJ2-7; 7 bases are shared with TRBD2. Germline CDR1 is MNHEY and CDR2 is SVGEGT. This CDR3 spans 13 amino acids. With 2 bases clipped from V and 5 bases from J, the junction kept 3 bases outside the gene matches. CDR3 region: CASSYGGSHEQYF. The CDR3 DNA reads TGTGCCAGCAGTTACGGCGGGAGCCACGAGCAGTACTTC.

The rearrangement uses TRBV5-4 and TRBJ1-2; D remains unclear. This CDR3 is built from 14 residues. Germline V lookup: CDR1 SGHNT, CDR2 YYREEE (reference sequence). The V gene lost 0 bases and the J gene lost 5 bases, with 11 bases spanning the gap. CDR3 bases: TGTGCCAGCAGCTTGGATGCGGGGTTGTATGGCTACACCTTC. This translates into CASSLDAGLYGYTF.

This CDR3 is CATSDGQGYSNQPQHF. The CDR3, as DNA: TGTGCCACCAGTGATGGACAGGGTTATAGCAATCAGCCCCAGCATTTT. The chain uses TRBV24-1 and TRBJ1-5; 8 nucleotides match TRBD1. The CDR3 has 16 residues. Per the germline V gene, CDR1 is KGHDR and CDR2 is SFDVKD. V gave up 3 bases and J gave up 0 bases; unmatched junction bases: 3.

This chain uses TRBV5-1 with TRBJ2-2; 10 bases agree with TRBD2. The CDR3 runs to 14 residues. Germline trimming cut 4 bases from V and 7 bases from J; bases unmatched to any gene: 4. Germline V gene sequence: CDR1 SGHRS, CDR2 YFSETQ. The CDR3 region has the DNA TGCGCCAGCAGCCCCCGGACTAGCGGCGGGGAGCTGTTTTTT. Translated: CASSPRTSGGELFF.

The V call is TRBV4-2, the J call TRBJ2-7; 8 positions agree with TRBD1. Germline trimming cut 5 bases from V and 2 bases from J; bases unmatched to any gene: 5. This CDR3 has 14 amino acids. Germline V gene lookup returns CDR1 LGHNA and CDR2 YNFKEQ. The CDR3 protein is CASSRQGPAYEQYF. Written as DNA, the CDR3 is TGTGCCAGCAGCAGACAGGGGCCAGCCTACGAGCAGTACTTC.

This clone was seen once. This sequence joins TRBV6-2 or TRBV6-3 and TRBJ1-1; no clear D gene. This CDR3 contains 16 residues. Germline V gives CDR1 MNHEY, CDR2 SVGEGT. Trimming took off 0 bases at V and 6 bases at J, with 17 bases between the two ends. This chain's CDR3 is CASSYSVGSGTPEAFF. Written as DNA, the CDR3 is TGTGCCAGCAGTTACTCGGTCGGGTCGGGAACCCCTGAAGCTTTCTTT.

The rearrangement uses TRBV19 and TRBJ2-2; TRBD2 aligns across 9 bases. The junction had 5 bases not matched to a gene; V was cut back by 6 bases and J by 3 bases. CDR1 and CDR2 (germline): LNHDA, SQIVND (reference sequence). This CDR3 region has 15 residues. CDR3 protein: CASSWTSAYTGELFF. CDR3 nucleotide sequence: TGTGCCAGTAGCTGGACTAGCGCCTACACCGGGGAGCTGTTTTTT.

The chain recombines TRBV4-2 with TRBJ2-7, with 10 bases that match TRBD2. The CDR3 is made up of 15 amino acids. J gave up 3 bases and V 0 bases, and 2 bases lay outside the gene matches. The germline V gene has CDR1 LGHNA and CDR2 YNFKEQ. CDR3 in amino acids: CASSQDQREGYEQYF. Written as DNA, the CDR3 is TGTGCCAGCAGCCAAGACCAGCGGGAGGGCTACGAGCAGTACTTC.

The chain links TRBV5-1 to TRBJ2-3, with 9 nucleotides matching TRBD2. This CDR3 has 15 amino acids. V dropped 4 bases and J dropped 2; count of bases not matched to a gene: 5. The germline V gene has CDR1 SGHRS and CDR2 YFSETQ. For the CDR3, the DNA is TGCGCCAGCAGCGGGGCTAGCGGGGTCACAGATACGCAGTATTTT. This gives the protein CASSGASGVTDTQYF.

This clone was recorded only once. The J gene is TRBJ2-3, the V gene TRBV2, with D perhaps TRBD2 (5 bases). The CDR3 has 17 residues. Per the germline V gene, CDR1 is SNHLY and CDR2 is FYNNEI. V lost 3 bases, J lost 0 bases, and 16 bases lay in between. CDR3 nucleotide sequence: TGTGCCAGCAGTGAGGATCGTGGCGGGCTTAGCACAGATACGCAGTATTTT. Translation: CASSEDRGGLSTDTQYF.

This sequence joins TRBV18 and TRBJ1-1; 8 bases fit TRBD1. The germline gives CDR1 KGHSH, CDR2 LQKENI. This CDR3 has 16 amino acids. J gave up 0 bases and V 1 base, and 4 bases lay outside the gene matches. The CDR3 region has the DNA TGTGCCAGCTCACCACAAACGGGACAGGTGAACACTGAAGCTTTCTTT. This sequence encodes CASSPQTGQVNTEAFF.

The DNA for the CDR3 is TGTGCCAGCAGCCCCTTGCGTAGCTACGAGCAGTACTTC. Its translation is CASSPLRSYEQYF. V gene TRBV11-2 combines with J gene TRBJ2-7; D is uncertain. Germline V gene sequence: CDR1 SGHAT, CDR2 FQNNGV. The CDR3 is 13 amino acids. Trimming pared 5 bases from V and 3 bases from J, leaving 11 bases between.

The chain combines TRBV7-9 with TRBJ2-2; 7 bases line up with TRBD1. Germline assignment: CDR1 SEHNR and CDR2 FQNEAQ (reference sequence). J gave up 4 bases and V 6 bases, and 8 bases lay outside the gene matches. CDR3 size: 15 residues. DNA for the CDR3: TGTGCCAGCAGTTCGGGACAGTACCCCACCGGGGAGCTGTTTTTT. This sequence encodes CASSSGQYPTGELFF. Variable domain in full (rest from reference TRBV7-9 and TRBJ2-2): DTGVSQNPRHKITKRGQNVTFRCDPISEHNRLYWYRQTLGQGPEFLTYFQNEAQLEKSRLLSDRFSAERPKGSFSTLEIQRTEQGDSAMYLCASSSGQYPTGELFFGEGSRLTVL.

The chain is built from TRBV7-2 and TRBJ1-4; D might be TRBD1 (6 bases). V gave up 3 bases and J gave up 4 bases, with 12 bases separating them. Germline V gene lookup returns CDR1 SGHTA and CDR2 FQGNSA. The CDR3 totals 15 residues. The CDR3 region is CASSFRRGGNEKLFF. The CDR3 DNA reads as TGTGCCAGCAGCTTCCGAAGGGGGGGTAATGAAAAACTGTTTTTT.

The chain combines TRBV29-1 with TRBJ1-1; 8 nucleotides match TRBD1. The CDR3 spans 15 residues. The germline V gene encodes CDR1 SQVTM and CDR2 ANQGSEA. V lost 4 bases to trimming and J lost 4 bases; unmatched junction nucleotides: 11. CDR3 nucleotide sequence: TGCAGCGTTGCCCCGACAGGGGCGGTCATCACTGAAGCTTTCTTT. Its protein is CSVAPTGAVITEAFF.